This T cell receptor (beta chain) appears in the sequencing data of a study of OX40 agonist ivuxolimab in advanced cancers. Study information: Under the entry rules, prior anti-PD-1, anti-PD-L1 or anti-CTLA-4 therapy was allowed, and 40% had some. Three patients, one with hepatocellular carcinoma and two with cutaneous melanoma, achieved partial responses.

This clone was seen just once. Its matching antigen is unknown. TCRdb's copy holds only in-frame clones and misses some; the assay was immunoSEQ multiplex PCR. Of tens of thousands of clones listed, 60% to 80% are singletons. Findings and limits, study-wide: Patients who responded partially at 0.1-3.0 mg/kg showed clonal expansion ranking among the lowest. CD4+ and CD8+ blood T cells expanded clonally by week 6 at 0.1 to 3.0 mg/kg.

J was trimmed by 6 bases and V by 0 bases; bases with no gene match: 7. Germline-derived CDR1 and CDR2 are MNHEY and SVGAGI. CDR3 length equals 16 residues. The sequence was collected from an adult with an advanced solid tumor such as melanoma, head and neck, liver or kidney cancer. This rearrangement joins TRBV6-5 to TRBJ2-1, with 8 bases identical to TRBD1. Source: CD4+ or CD8+ T cells sorted from blood, taken in a trial of the OX40 agonist ivuxolimab. The CDR3 protein is CASSYSTGAPLNEQFF. DNA for the CDR3: TGTGCCAGCAGTTACTCGACAGGGGCCCCTCTCAATGAGCAGTTCTTC.